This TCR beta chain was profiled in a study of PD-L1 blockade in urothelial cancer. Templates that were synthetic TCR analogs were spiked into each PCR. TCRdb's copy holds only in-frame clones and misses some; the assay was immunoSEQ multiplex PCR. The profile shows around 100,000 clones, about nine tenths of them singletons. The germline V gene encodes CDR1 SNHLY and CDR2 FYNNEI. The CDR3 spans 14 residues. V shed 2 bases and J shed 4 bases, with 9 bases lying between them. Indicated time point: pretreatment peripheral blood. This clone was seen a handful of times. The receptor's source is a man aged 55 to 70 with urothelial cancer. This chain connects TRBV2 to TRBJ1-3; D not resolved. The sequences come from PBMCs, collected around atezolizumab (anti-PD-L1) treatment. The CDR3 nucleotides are TGTGCCAGCAGTGAAAGGCAGGTCGGAAACACCATATATTTT. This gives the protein CASSERQVGNTIYF.